The rows below give T cell receptor beta chains drawn from one sample of a study of T cells after posttransplantation cyclophosphamide. Assay used: immunoSEQ multiplex PCR; TCRdb lists only in-frame clones, some missing. The sample yields fewer than 45,000 clones, around 80% seen once. The sequencing used CD4+ T cells sorted from blood, collected 1,700 to 2,000 days after a stem cell transplant with posttransplant cyclophosphamide. The receptor set was obtained from a female patient between 40 and 50 years old who received an allogeneic stem cell transplant from a related donor, was CMV-positive, and had no GVHD. Some T cells may originate from the graft donor. The CDR3 runs from the conserved cysteine through the conserved F or W. The D gene is left open where the match is weak. Only part of the rows carry a size: once, few, many, or a class if the clone is expanded.

d_call: .
clone_size: .
v_call: TRBV7-6
j_call: TRBJ1-1
cdr3_aa: CASSLRTGAMNTEAFF
cdr3_nt: TGTGCCAGCAGCCTGCGAACAGGAGCAATGAACACTGAAGCTTTCTTT

d_call: .
clone_size: .
v_call: TRBV6-4
j_call: TRBJ2-2
cdr3_aa: CASSYGESGELFF
cdr3_nt: TGTGCCAGCAGTTACGGGGAGAGCGGGGAGCTGTTTTTT

d_call: TRBD1
clone_size: .
v_call: TRBV7-9
j_call: TRBJ2-7
cdr3_aa: CASSSLRGQGYEQYF
cdr3_nt: TGTGCCAGCAGCTCCCTGAGGGGACAGGGCTACGAGCAGTACTTC

d_call: .
clone_size: .
v_call: TRBV19
j_call: TRBJ2-7
cdr3_aa: CASSISRVMGEQYF
cdr3_nt: TGTGCCAGTAGTATAAGCAGGGTGATGGGCGAGCAGTACTTC

d_call: .
clone_size: .
v_call: TRBV18
j_call: TRBJ2-5
cdr3_aa: CASSPLTSGYETQYF
cdr3_nt: TGTGCCAGCTCACCACTTACTTCGGGATATGAGACCCAGTACTTC

d_call: .
clone_size: once
v_call: TRBV11-2
j_call: TRBJ2-1
cdr3_aa: CASSLDPTGLTEQFF
cdr3_nt: TGTGCCAGCAGCTTAGATCCTACAGGGTTAACTGAGCAGTTCTTC

d_call: TRBD1
clone_size: .
v_call: TRBV18
j_call: TRBJ1-2
cdr3_aa: CASMGQGFYGYTF
cdr3_nt: TGTGCCAGCATGGGACAGGGATTCTATGGCTACACCTTC

d_call: TRBD1
clone_size: .
v_call: TRBV6-1
j_call: TRBJ2-5
cdr3_aa: CASSPGQGLETQYF
cdr3_nt: TGTGCCAGCAGTCCGGGACAGGGGTTGGAGACCCAGTACTTC

d_call: .
clone_size: few
v_call: TRBV10-1
j_call: TRBJ1-1
cdr3_aa: CASSESGRGWAFF
cdr3_nt: TGCGCCAGCAGTGAGTCGGGAAGGGGCTGGGCTTTCTTT

d_call: .
clone_size: .
v_call: TRBV19
j_call: TRBJ1-2
cdr3_aa: CASSPGTRAESGYTF
cdr3_nt: TGTGCCAGTAGTCCCGGGACAAGGGCCGAGTCGGGCTACACCTTC

d_call: .
clone_size: .
v_call: TRBV5-1
j_call: TRBJ2-3
cdr3_aa: CASSLDGSGDTQYF
cdr3_nt: TGCGCCAGCAGCTTGGATGGGTCGGGAGATACGCAGTATTTT

d_call: .
clone_size: .
v_call: TRBV2
j_call: TRBJ1-5
cdr3_aa: CASSTSWKQGRQPQHF
cdr3_nt: TGTGCCAGCAGTACTTCCTGGAAACAGGGACGACAGCCCCAGCATTTT

d_call: TRBD1
clone_size: few
v_call: TRBV7-2
j_call: TRBJ1-4
cdr3_aa: CASSWTGNEKLFF
cdr3_nt: TGTGCCAGCAGCTGGACAGGGAATGAAAAACTGTTTTTT

d_call: TRBD1
clone_size: .
v_call: TRBV18
j_call: TRBJ1-4
cdr3_aa: CASSPPGQGVTNEKLFF
cdr3_nt: TGTGCCAGCTCACCACCCGGACAGGGGGTAACTAATGAAAAACTGTTTTTT

d_call: TRBD1
clone_size: .
v_call: TRBV7-2
j_call: TRBJ2-7
cdr3_aa: CASSPRTGVYEQYF
cdr3_nt: TGTGCCAGCAGCCCCCGGACAGGGGTGTACGAGCAGTACTTC

d_call: .
clone_size: few
v_call: TRBV4-2
j_call: TRBJ2-2
cdr3_aa: CASSPLEGGGELFF
cdr3_nt: TGTGCCAGCAGCCCACTCGAAGGGGGAGGGGAGCTGTTTTTT